The rows below give T cell receptor beta chains drawn from one sample of a study of response to subunit inactivated influenza vaccine. TCRdb re-called the RT-PCR reads with MiXCR, one entry per CDR3 protein. The data contain roughly 630,000 distinct CDR3 sequences, 12% to 15% of them singletons. The sequenced sample was PBMCs from blood, obtained around 14 days before vaccination. The receptors were sampled from a man aged 45-65 years who received an inactivated influenza vaccine. Both conserved end residues are part of each CDR3. A D gene is named only where the DNA matches it firmly. Not every row has a clone size; where given, it reads once, few, many or a size class.

>TRBJ2-4|.|TRBV15|.
CATSNTRRAYNIQYF
TGTGCCACCAGCAATACCCGACGGGCATATAACATTCAGTACTTC
>TRBJ1-2|.|TRBV4-1|.
CASSQEGAGGYTF
TGCGCCAGCAGCCAAGAAGGGGCTGGTGGCTACACCTTC
>TRBJ2-5|many|TRBV20-1|.
CSAITGSETQYF
TGCAGTGCCATAACAGGATCAGAGACCCAGTACTTC
>TRBJ2-3|.|TRBV5-1|TRBD2
CASSMGTSGVLDTQYF
TGCGCCAGCAGCATGGGGACTAGCGGGGTCTTGGATACGCAGTATTTT
>TRBJ2-3|.|TRBV20-1|TRBD2
CSAREPGLNTDTQYF
TGCAGTGCTAGGGAACCGGGACTAAACACAGATACGCAGTATTTT
>TRBJ2-2|.|TRBV5-1|.
CASSLTPYTGELFF
TGCGCCAGCAGCTTGACCCCCTACACCGGGGAGCTGTTTTTT
>TRBJ2-5|.|TRBV6-2/TRBV6-3|TRBD2
CASTHRGLAVGTQYF
TGTGCCAGCACCCATAGAGGACTAGCGGTGGGGACCCAGTACTTC
>TRBJ1-3|few|TRBV4-1|.
CASSRFQGLSGNTIYF
TGCGCCAGCAGCCGCTTCCAAGGCCTCTCTGGAAACACCATATATTTT
>TRBJ2-5|many|TRBV7-2|.
CASSSMGGQETQYF
TGTGCCAGCAGCTCAATGGGGGGCCAAGAGACCCAGTACTTC
>TRBJ2-1|few|TRBV10-3|TRBD2
CAISGTSGRNEQFF
TGTGCCATCAGTGGAACTAGCGGGAGAAATGAGCAGTTCTTC
>TRBJ2-3|few|TRBV4-1|TRBD2
CASSPTGLAGGPDTQYF
TGCGCCAGCAGCCCGACCGGACTAGCGGGAGGGCCTGATACGCAGTATTTT
>TRBJ2-5|.|TRBV7-8|TRBD2
CASSGSGGAFWEETQYF
TGTGCCAGCAGCGGTAGCGGGGGGGCCTTTTGGGAAGAGACCCAGTACTTC
>TRBJ2-7|.|TRBV20-1|.
CSAPMRGPNEQYF
TGCAGCGCCCCAATGCGGGGGCCCAACGAGCAGTACTTC
>TRBJ2-1|few|TRBV2|TRBD2
CASSPPLAGGHNEQFF
TGTGCCAGCAGTCCTCCCCTAGCGGGGGGCCACAATGAGCAGTTCTTC
>TRBJ2-2|.|TRBV4-1|TRBD1
CASSQDDRGYTGELFF
TGCGCCAGCAGCCAAGATGACAGGGGGTATACCGGGGAGCTGTTTTTT
>TRBJ2-1|many|TRBV10-3|TRBD2
CAISDLREDLGNEQFF
TGTGCCATCAGTGATTTGCGGGAGGATTTGGGGAATGAGCAGTTCTTC
>TRBJ2-3|.|TRBV6-2/TRBV6-3|.
CASSYGGYTDTQYF
TGTGCCAGCAGTTACGGAGGATACACAGATACGCAGTATTTT
>TRBJ2-5|few|TRBV7-2|TRBD2
CASRPGGFEETQYF
TGTGCCAGCAGGCCCGGGGGGTTTGAAGAGACCCAGTACTTC
>TRBJ2-7|few|TRBV25-1|TRBD1
CASSEVLGATGAYEQYF
TGTGCCAGCAGTGAAGTGCTGGGGGCGACAGGGGCCTACGAGCAGTACTTC
>TRBJ1-6|many|TRBV7-9|.
CASSPLTGLTSPLHF
TGTGCCAGCAGTCCCCTTACAGGGCTGACTTCACCCCTCCACTTT